This T cell receptor beta chain came from a study of T cells after yellow fever vaccination. Background on the study: The fractions with low cell numbers were processed using SMART-Seq v4 Ultra Low Input. Study results and caveats: Abundant bulk-population clonotypes could contaminate the FACS-sorted repertoires. Most primary-vaccination clones reappeared after the booster (about 97% CD4, about 87% CD8).

The study made its TCR cDNA through 5'RACE template switching. That step introduced a universal primer site along with UMIs. One entry per CDR3 protein, called by TCRdb with MiXCR from the 5' RACE reads. The table has around 330,000 distinct CDR3 sequences, around 3.6% seen once; the top ten hold 23%. Between the trimmed V and J ends, which lost 0 bases and 7 bases, there was a span of 11 bases. The CDR3 has 14 residues. Germline V gene sequence: CDR1 SGHTS, CDR2 YDEGEE. This clonotype appeared many times. The antigen remains undetermined. The sequence was collected from a man aged 18 to 30 who received the YFV17D yellow fever vaccine. The chain has TRBV5-8 and TRBJ1-5; D gene unclear. Sequenced here: PBMCs, sampled on the day of the yellow fever booster vaccination. The CDR3 here is CASSLGGETQPQHF. CDR3 sequence (DNA): TGTGCCAGCAGCTTGGGTGGGGAAACGCAGCCCCAGCATTTT.